The present TCR beta chain was sequenced within a study of cytomegalovirus exposure and HLA in healthy donors. Overall study context: T cells numbering around 190 million yielded some 100 million unique TCR beta sequences in an earlier analysis. Overall study findings and caveats: V segments that were indistinguishable, TRBV6-2 and TRBV6-3 among them, were omitted from analysis.

This clone was observed a handful of times. The target antigen is unknown. Germline CDR1 KGHSH, CDR2 LQKENI. V shed 5 bases, J shed 4 bases, and the junction held 5 bases outside the gene matches. This CDR3 region has 14 residues. Vbeta (60) and Jbeta (13) primers were used in the PCR. Sequenced by immunoSEQ multiplex PCR; TCRdb stores in-frame clones only, minus some. The table lists roughly 130,000 clones, 61% of them singletons. The V gene is TRBV18, the J gene TRBJ2-3; 8 positions agree with TRBD1. The origin of this receptor is a male donor in good health and CMV-seronegative. The sample comprised PBMCs. The CDR3 DNA reads TGTGCCAGCTCAGCCTCAGGGGGCGCAGATACGCAGTATTTT. It specifies CASSASGGADTQYF.